This T cell receptor beta chain was found in a study of T-cell memory formation after mild COVID-19. Notes on the study in general: Mostly located in CM and EM were contracting CD4+ clones, with contracting CD8+ clones located in EMRA. There was no confirmation that second-wave clones peaking on day 37 were SARS-CoV-2 specific. Contracting clones from day 15 to 85 had balanced CD4/CD8; later expanders favoured CD4+.

V lost 5 bases, J lost 9 bases, and 13 bases lay in between. CDR1 is SEHNR, CDR2 FQNEAQ, per germline (reference sequence). The length of the CDR3 is 13 residues. TCRdb reprocessed the 5' RACE reads via MiXCR and lists one record per CDR3 protein. Among about 560,000 distinct CDR3 sequences, approximately 21% were seen once, and the ten largest hold about 8.2%. The count of this clonotype is one. The antigen remains undetermined. This sequence originates from an adult woman who had mild COVID-19 (a few samples of this study predate the infection). Cell type and time point are not known. Sequenced material: PBMCs or a T cell subset sorted from them (not recorded which). The V gene is TRBV7-9, the J gene TRBJ2-2; no firm D call. The CDR3 protein is CASSPGMNRELFF. The CDR3 nucleotides read TGTGCCAGCAGCCCGGGCATGAACCGGGAGCTGTTTTTT.